The 5 T cell receptor beta chains below come from one sample, sequenced in a study of technical replicates of blood from a few donors. The data were produced by immunoSEQ multiplex PCR, yet TCRdb's version contains in-frame clones alone and is incomplete. The sample lists roughly 100,000 clones, approximately 96% occurring once. The sample was T cells isolated from PBMCs. All receptors derive from a human donor in good health.

As DNA, the CDR3 is TGCAGCGTGGGGGGGATTGGGGGTGAGCAGTTCTTC. As protein: CSVGGIGGEQFF. The chain carries TRBV29-1 and TRBJ2-1; 7 bases align to TRBD2. There are 12 residues in the CDR3. J was trimmed by 9 bases and V by 6 bases; bases with no gene match: 8. CDR1 is SQVTM, CDR2 ANQGSEA, per germline.

J is TRBJ2-7 and V is TRBV5-4; TRBD2 might be the D (7 bases). The V gene lost 4 bases and the J gene lost 0 bases, with 17 bases spanning the gap. The CDR3 covers 16 residues. The germline V gene encodes CDR1 SGHNT and CDR2 YYREEE (reference sequence). In DNA form, the CDR3 reads TGTGCCAGCAGCCACGGCGCGGGGGCGAGCTCCTACGAGCAGTACTTC. This translates into CASSHGAGASSYEQYF.

The chain joins TRBV28 to TRBJ1-5; D unclear. This CDR3 comprises 18 residues. CDR1 and CDR2 from the germline V gene are MDHEN and SYDVKM. Trimming cost V 2 bases and J 2 bases, with 19 bases left between them. CDR3 sequence: CASSLNRDRDKGNQPQHF. The CDR3 coding sequence is TGTGCCAGCAGTTTAAATCGCGACCGGGATAAAGGCAATCAGCCCCAGCATTTT.

J is TRBJ2-1 and V is TRBV29-1, with D tentatively TRBD1 (6 bases). The CDR3 contains 15 residues. Germline V lookup: CDR1 SQVTM, CDR2 ANQGSEA. Trimming left V 0 bases short and J 3 bases short, with 12 bases between. This chain's CDR3 is CSVEDGGVGYNEQFF. The CDR3 bases are TGCAGCGTTGAAGATGGGGGCGTAGGCTACAATGAGCAGTTCTTC.

This chain connects TRBV19 to TRBJ1-2; D gene ambiguous. The germline V gene has CDR1 LNHDA and CDR2 SQIVND (reference sequence). Trimming stripped 6 bases from V and 4 bases from J, with 15 bases between. The CDR3 covers 14 residues. The CDR3 nucleotides are TGTGCCAGTAGGATTGAGGGATCTCCCTATGGCTACACCTTC. This translates into CASRIEGSPYGYTF.